Listed below are T cell receptor beta chains from one sample, sequenced in a study of shared clonotypes between healthy human individuals. Some clones are missing from TCRdb's copy, which holds only in-frame ones; the method was immunoSEQ multiplex PCR. The sample records some 470,000 clones, around 80% being singletons. Sequenced: PBMCs. The receptor set was obtained from a woman in her 40s in good health. Some clones in this sample may be carry-over from other donors' samples. CDR3s include the opening cysteine and the closing phenylalanine or tryptophan. Fields, in order: J gene, V gene, D gene, clone size, CDR3 protein, CDR3 DNA. The D gene is left open where the match is weak. The size entry is marked missing in some rows and otherwise reads once, few, many or a size class.

>TRBJ2-6|TRBV18|-|-
CASSSEQDSGANVLTF
TGTGCCAGCTCATCGGAACAGGACTCTGGGGCCAACGTCCTGACTTTC
>TRBJ2-5|TRBV19|-|-
CASSIGGQPARETQYF
TGTGCCAGTAGTATAGGGGGACAACCCGCTAGGGAGACCCAGTACTTC
>TRBJ1-2|TRBV2|TRBD1|few
CASGAGQVDGYTF
TGTGCCAGCGGGGCCGGACAGGTAGATGGCTACACCTTC
>TRBJ2-5|TRBV28|-|few
CASSPKYQETQYF
TGTGCCAGCAGCCCAAAGTACCAAGAGACCCAGTACTTC
>TRBJ1-1|TRBV7-2|TRBD1|-
CASSSRTGLSTEAFF
TGTGCCAGCAGCTCCCGGACAGGGCTTTCCACTGAAGCTTTCTTT
>TRBJ2-5|TRBV28|-|few
CASTTSSPIQETQYF
TGTGCCAGCACAACCTCTAGCCCAATACAAGAGACCCAGTACTTC
>TRBJ2-1|TRBV5-1|-|few
CASSLEQGGNEQFF
TGCGCCAGCAGCTTGGAGCAGGGAGGAAATGAGCAGTTCTTC
>TRBJ2-7|TRBV7-9|TRBD2|-
CASSQGTSGRTYEQYF
TGTGCCAGCAGCCAAGGGACTAGCGGGAGAACCTACGAGCAGTACTTC
>TRBJ1-5|TRBV7-2|-|-
CASSLVGSSNQPQHF
TGTGCCAGCAGCTTAGTAGGCTCTAGCAATCAGCCCCAGCATTTT
>TRBJ2-1|TRBV11-1|TRBD2|-
CASRLAGGKNEQFF
TGTGCCAGCAGACTAGCGGGAGGGAAAAATGAGCAGTTCTTC
>TRBJ1-5|TRBV28|-|-
CASGDWNQPQHF
TGTGCCAGCGGCGACTGGAATCAGCCCCAGCATTTT
>TRBJ2-7|TRBV30|TRBD2|-
CAWSRRGDFIGQYF
TGTGCCTGGAGTAGGCGGGGGGACTTTATCGGGCAGTACTTC
>TRBJ2-5|TRBV7-8|-|-
CASSLGREYQETQYF
TGTGCCAGCAGCTTGGGCAGGGAGTACCAAGAGACCCAGTACTTC
>TRBJ1-3|TRBV28|-|-
CASTSTLDSGNTIYF
TGTGCCAGCACTTCCACTCTGGATTCTGGAAACACCATATATTTT
>TRBJ2-7|TRBV10-2|-|-
CASRPTVYEQYF
TGCGCCAGCAGGCCGACAGTCTACGAGCAGTACTTC
>TRBJ1-3|TRBV5-6|-|-
CASSLSGLNTIYF
TGTGCCAGCAGCTTATCAGGGCTAAACACCATATATTTT
>TRBJ1-2|TRBV7-2|-|-
CASSLGRATNYGYTF
TGTGCCAGCAGCTTAGGACGAGCGACTAACTATGGCTACACCTTC
>TRBJ2-7|TRBV18|-|few
CASSPGGEAYEQYF
TGTGCCAGCTCACCAGGGGGCGAAGCCTACGAGCAGTACTTC
>TRBJ2-5|TRBV9|-|-
CASSVDGSWGIETQYF
TGTGCCAGCAGCGTAGATGGTAGCTGGGGGATAGAGACCCAGTACTTC
>TRBJ2-6|TRBV18|TRBD1|-
CASSPQGALNGANVLTF
TGTGCCAGCTCACCACAGGGGGCGCTTAATGGGGCCAACGTCCTGACTTTC
>TRBJ1-5|TRBV6-1|-|-
CASILQGNQPQHF
TGTGCCAGCATCCTCCAGGGCAATCAGCCCCAGCATTTT
>TRBJ2-7|TRBV5-1|TRBD1|-
CASSFQGAIINEQYF
TGCGCCAGCAGCTTTCAGGGGGCGATCATAAACGAGCAGTACTTC
>TRBJ2-5|TRBV10-3|-|-
CATYVNEQETQYF
TGTGCCACCTACGTGAATGAACAAGAGACCCAGTACTTC
>TRBJ2-7|TRBV27|-|-
CASSLRVYYEQYF
TGTGCCAGCAGTTTACGTGTGTACTACGAGCAGTACTTC
>TRBJ1-5|TRBV19|-|-
CASSRGPNQPQHF
TGTGCCAGTAGTCGGGGTCCCAATCAGCCCCAGCATTTT
>TRBJ1-2|TRBV18|TRBD1|many
CASSPDRGYGYTF
TGTGCCAGCTCACCGGACAGGGGCTATGGCTACACCTTC
>TRBJ2-1|TRBV4-3|-|few
CASSQDIENEQFF
TGCGCCAGCAGCCAAGATATCGAAAATGAGCAGTTCTTC
>TRBJ2-7|TRBV30|-|-
CALQMGRMDEQYF
TGTGCCTTGCAAATGGGACGGATGGACGAGCAGTACTTC
>TRBJ2-7|TRBV5-1|TRBD1|-
CASSPRTGSYEQYF
TGCGCCAGCAGCCCCCGGACAGGGTCCTACGAGCAGTACTTC
>TRBJ2-5|TRBV9|TRBD1|-
CASSVGQGQETQYF
TGTGCCAGCAGCGTTGGACAGGGCCAAGAGACCCAGTACTTC
>TRBJ2-5|TRBV6-1|-|-
CASSERAREAQYF
TGTGCCAGCAGTGAAAGGGCCAGGGAGGCCCAGTACTTC
>TRBJ1-1|TRBV5-1|-|-
CASKREAANTEAFF
TGCGCCAGCAAGAGAGAGGCCGCGAACACTGAAGCTTTCTTT
>TRBJ2-1|TRBV7-3|TRBD2|-
CASSLTSGRAAHEQFF
TGTGCCAGCAGCCTAACTAGCGGGAGGGCCGCCCATGAGCAGTTCTTC
>TRBJ2-1|TRBV29-1|-|-
CSVEGGTGTYNEQFF
TGCAGCGTTGAGGGGGGGACAGGAACCTACAATGAGCAGTTCTTC
>TRBJ2-1|TRBV30|TRBD2|-
CAWSPGGSGSSYNEQFF
TGTGCCTGGAGTCCCGGGGGGAGCGGGAGCTCCTACAATGAGCAGTTCTTC
>TRBJ2-2|TRBV5-6|-|-
CASARGFTGELFF
TGTGCCAGCGCTAGAGGTTTCACCGGGGAGCTGTTTTTT
>TRBJ1-2|TRBV19|-|-
CASSAPGLTIGGYTF
TGTGCCAGTAGTGCCCCGGGACTCACAATAGGCGGCTACACCTTC
>TRBJ2-3|TRBV27|-|-
CASSLTKATDTQYF
TGTGCCAGCAGTTTGACAAAGGCGACAGATACGCAGTATTTT
>TRBJ2-2|TRBV7-3|-|few
CASSLMSYSVTNTGELFF
TGTGCCAGCAGCTTAATGTCGTATTCGGTAACGAACACCGGGGAGCTGTTTTTT
>TRBJ2-6|TRBV4-3|-|-
CASSQGGVGFSGANVLTF
TGCGCCAGCAGCCAAGGTGGGGTAGGCTTTTCTGGGGCCAACGTCCTGACTTTC
>TRBJ1-5|TRBV5-1|-|-
CASSLDRDSSELYSNQPQHF
TGCGCCAGCAGCTTGGACAGGGACTCCTCAGAACTCTATAGCAATCAGCCCCAGCATTTT
>TRBJ2-2|TRBV19|TRBD1|-
CASSRDRNTGELFF
TGTGCCAGTAGTAGGGACAGGAACACCGGGGAGCTGTTTTTT
>TRBJ2-1|TRBV10-2|TRBD2|many
CASSEYSGRAYNEQFF
TGCGCCAGCAGTGAGTACAGCGGGAGGGCTTACAATGAGCAGTTCTTC
>TRBJ1-5|TRBV18|TRBD1|-
CASSPRTGLQPQHF
TGTGCCAGCTCACCACGGACAGGTTTGCAGCCCCAGCATTTT
>TRBJ2-7|TRBV7-2|-|once
CASSLGVTSYEQYF
TGTGCCAGCAGCCTCGGCGTGACGTCCTACGAGCAGTACTTC